This TCR beta chain was obtained from a study of cytomegalovirus exposure and HLA in healthy donors. V gave up 0 bases and J gave up 4 bases; unmatched junction bases: 6. CDR1 SGHRS and CDR2 YFSETQ come from the germline V gene. The CDR3 has 15 amino acids. The primer mix had 60 Vbeta and 13 Jbeta primers. Libraries were prepared by immunoSEQ multiplex PCR; TCRdb keeps only in-frame clonotypes and omits some of them. The sample holds around 120,000 clones, about three quarters seen once. Regarding the study as a whole: Sequencing depth across donors, presence/absence analyses assumed, was roughly uniform.

Comment on this clone: What it recognizes is unknown.

The chain has TRBV5-1 and TRBJ2-5; 7 bases are a match to TRBD1. The TCR originated in a woman aged 40 to 50 in good health and CMV-seronegative. The sample consisted of PBMCs. The CDR3 nucleotides are TGCGCCAGCAGCTTGGAGAAGGGGACAGCAGAGACCCAGTACTTC. This encodes CASSLEKGTAETQYF.